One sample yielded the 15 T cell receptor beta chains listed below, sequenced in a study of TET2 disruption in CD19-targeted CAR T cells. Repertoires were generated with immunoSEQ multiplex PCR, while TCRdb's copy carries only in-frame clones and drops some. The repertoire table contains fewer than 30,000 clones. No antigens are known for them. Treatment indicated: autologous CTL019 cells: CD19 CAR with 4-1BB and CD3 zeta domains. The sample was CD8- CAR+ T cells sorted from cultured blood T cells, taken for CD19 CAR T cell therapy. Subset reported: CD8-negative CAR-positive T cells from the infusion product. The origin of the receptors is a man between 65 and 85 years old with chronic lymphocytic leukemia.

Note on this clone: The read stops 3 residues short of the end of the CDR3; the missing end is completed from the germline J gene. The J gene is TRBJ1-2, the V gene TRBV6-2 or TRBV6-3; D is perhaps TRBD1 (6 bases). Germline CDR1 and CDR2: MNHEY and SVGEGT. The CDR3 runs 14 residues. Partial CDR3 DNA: TGTGCCAGCGCGGGCGGGGGGCCCCTGTACGAC. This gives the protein CASAGGGPLYD. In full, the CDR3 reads CASAGGGPLYDYTF.

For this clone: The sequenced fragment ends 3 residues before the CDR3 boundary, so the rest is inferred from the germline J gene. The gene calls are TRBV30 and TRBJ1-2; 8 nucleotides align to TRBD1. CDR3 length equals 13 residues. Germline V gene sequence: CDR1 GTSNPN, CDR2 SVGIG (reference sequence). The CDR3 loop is CAWRETGDRSYTF. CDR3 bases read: TGTGCCTGGAGAGAGACAGGGGATAGAAGC. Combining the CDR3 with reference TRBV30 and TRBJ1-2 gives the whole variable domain SQTIHQWPATLVQPVGSPLSLECTVEGTSNPNLYWYRQAAGRGLQLLFYSVGIGQISSEVPQNLSASRPQDRQFILSSKKLLLSDSGFYLCAWRETGDRSYTFGSGTRLTVV.

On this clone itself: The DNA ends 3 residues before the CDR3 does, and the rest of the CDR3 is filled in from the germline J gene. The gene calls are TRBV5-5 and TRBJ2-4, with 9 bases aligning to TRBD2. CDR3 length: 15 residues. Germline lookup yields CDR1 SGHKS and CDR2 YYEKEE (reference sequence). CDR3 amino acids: CASSWGGGADQPQYF. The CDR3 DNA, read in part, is TGTGCCAGCAGCTGGGGCGGGGGGGCAGATCAGCCT.

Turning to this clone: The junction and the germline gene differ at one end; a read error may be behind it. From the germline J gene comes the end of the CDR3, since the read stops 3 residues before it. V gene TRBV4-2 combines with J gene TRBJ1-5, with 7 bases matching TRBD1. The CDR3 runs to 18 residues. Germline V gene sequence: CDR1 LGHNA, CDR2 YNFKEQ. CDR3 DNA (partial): TGCGCCAGCAGCCAAGATCGGATTGACAGGGACAGCAATCAGCCC. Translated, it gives CASSQDRIDRDSNQP. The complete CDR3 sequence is CASSQDRIDRDSNQPQHF.

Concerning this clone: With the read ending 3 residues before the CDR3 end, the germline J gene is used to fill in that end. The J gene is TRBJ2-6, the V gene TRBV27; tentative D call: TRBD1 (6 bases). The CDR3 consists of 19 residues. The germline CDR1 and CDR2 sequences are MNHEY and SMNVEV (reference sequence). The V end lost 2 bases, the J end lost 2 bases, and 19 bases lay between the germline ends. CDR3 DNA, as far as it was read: TGTGCCAGCAGTTTAGGGAAAACAGGGCCCCCACCTGGGGCCAACGTC. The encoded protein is CASSLGKTGPPPGANV. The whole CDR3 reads CASSLGKTGPPPGANVLTF.

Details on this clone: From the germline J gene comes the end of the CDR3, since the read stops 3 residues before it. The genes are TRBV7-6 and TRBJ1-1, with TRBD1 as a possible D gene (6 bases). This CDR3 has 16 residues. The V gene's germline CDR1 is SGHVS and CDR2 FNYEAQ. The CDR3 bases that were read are TGTGCCAGCAGCTTAGATGTAGGGGGGGGCCAAGAGACC. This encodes CASSLDVGGGQET. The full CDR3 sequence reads CASSLDVGGGQETAFF.

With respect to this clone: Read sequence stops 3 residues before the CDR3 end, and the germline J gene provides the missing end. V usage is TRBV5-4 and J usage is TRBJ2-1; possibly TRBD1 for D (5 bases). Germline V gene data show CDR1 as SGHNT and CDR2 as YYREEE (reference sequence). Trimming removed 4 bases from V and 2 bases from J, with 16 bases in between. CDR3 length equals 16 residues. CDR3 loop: CASSAKGVRTYNEQFF. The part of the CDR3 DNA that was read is TGTGCCAGCAGCGCGAAAGGGGTCAGGACCTACAATGAG.

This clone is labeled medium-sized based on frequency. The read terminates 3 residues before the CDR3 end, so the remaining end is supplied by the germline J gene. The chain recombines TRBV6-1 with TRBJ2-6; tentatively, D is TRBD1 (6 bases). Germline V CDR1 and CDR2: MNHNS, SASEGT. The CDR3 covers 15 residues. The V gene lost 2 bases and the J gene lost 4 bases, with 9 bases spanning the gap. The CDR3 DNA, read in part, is TGTGCCAGCAGTGAACAGGGGTCCGGGGCCAACGTC. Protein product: CASSEQGSGANV. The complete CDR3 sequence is CASSEQGSGANVLTF.

The DNA read from the CDR3 is TGTGCCAGCAGCTTAGATAGAAGGGACAGCGAA. Translated: CASSLDRRDSE. The complete CDR3 reads CASSLDRRDSEAFF. J is TRBJ1-1 and V is TRBV11-2, with 7 bases lining up with TRBD1. The read gets to within 3 residues of the CDR3 end, and the germline J gene fills in the rest. This CDR3 has 14 residues. CDR1 SGHAT and CDR2 FQNNGV come from the germline V gene.

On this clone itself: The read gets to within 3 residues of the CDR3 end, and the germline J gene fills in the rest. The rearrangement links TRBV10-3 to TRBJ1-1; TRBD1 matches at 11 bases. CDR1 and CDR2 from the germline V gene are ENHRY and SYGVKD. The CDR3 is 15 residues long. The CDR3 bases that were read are TGTGCCATCAGTGAGACTGGACAGGGGGCGTCGGTA. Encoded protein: CAISETGQGASV. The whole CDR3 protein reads CAISETGQGASVAFF.

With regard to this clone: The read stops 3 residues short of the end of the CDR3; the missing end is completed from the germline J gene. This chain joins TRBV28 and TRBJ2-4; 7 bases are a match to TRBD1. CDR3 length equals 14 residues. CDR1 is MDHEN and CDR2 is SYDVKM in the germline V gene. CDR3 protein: CASSSPDRSETQYF. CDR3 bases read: TGTGCCAGCAGTTCCCCGGACAGGTCAGAGACT.

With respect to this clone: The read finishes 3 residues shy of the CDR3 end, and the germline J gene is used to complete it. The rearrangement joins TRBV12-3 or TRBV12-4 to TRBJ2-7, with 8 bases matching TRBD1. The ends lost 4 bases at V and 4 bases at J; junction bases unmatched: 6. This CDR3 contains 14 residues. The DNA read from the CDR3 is TGTGCCAGCAGTTCGGACAGGGCCGCTTACGAG. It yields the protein CASSSDRAAYE. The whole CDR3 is CASSSDRAAYEQYF.

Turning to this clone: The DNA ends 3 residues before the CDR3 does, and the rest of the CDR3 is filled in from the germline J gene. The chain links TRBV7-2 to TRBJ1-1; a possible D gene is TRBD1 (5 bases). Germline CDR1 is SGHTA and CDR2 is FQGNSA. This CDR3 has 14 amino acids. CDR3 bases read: TGTGCCAGCAGCTTTATAGGGGATGTAAGAGAA. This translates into CASSFIGDVRE. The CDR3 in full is CASSFIGDVREAFF.

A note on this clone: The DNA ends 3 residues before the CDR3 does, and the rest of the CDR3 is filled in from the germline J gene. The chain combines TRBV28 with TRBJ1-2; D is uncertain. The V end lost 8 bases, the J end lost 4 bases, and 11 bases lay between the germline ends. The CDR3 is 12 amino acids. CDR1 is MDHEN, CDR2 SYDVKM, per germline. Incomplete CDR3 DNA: TGTGCCAGCTACTCCCCGGTCTATGGC. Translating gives CASYSPVYG. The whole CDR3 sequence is CASYSPVYGYTF.

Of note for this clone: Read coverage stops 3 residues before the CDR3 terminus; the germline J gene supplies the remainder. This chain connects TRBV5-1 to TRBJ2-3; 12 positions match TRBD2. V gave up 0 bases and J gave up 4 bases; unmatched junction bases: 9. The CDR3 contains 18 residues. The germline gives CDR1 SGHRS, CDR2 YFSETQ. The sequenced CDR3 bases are TGCGCCAGCAGCTTGGCGTCTAGCGGGGGGGCCTCGGCAGATACG. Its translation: CASSLASSGGASADT. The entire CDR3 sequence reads CASSLASSGGASADTQYF.